This T cell receptor (beta chain) was identified during a study of T-cell reconstitution after alpha-beta-depleted transplantation in children. For TCRbeta, the library was prepared with unique molecular identifiers. MiXCR was run by TCRdb on the PCR reads, yielding one entry per CDR3 protein. This repertoire shows about 540,000 distinct CDR3 sequences, about 17% found once; its top ten account for 2.5% to 4%. In this sample, this clonotype turned up a few times. Germline V gene data show CDR1 as MNHEY and CDR2 as SMNVEV (reference sequence). V shed 6 bases and J 4 bases; nucleotides not matched to a gene: 11. This CDR3 contains 16 residues.

The clonotype comes from a human donor who donated a stem cell graft to a child with acute lymphoblastic leukemia. The V and J genes are TRBV27 and TRBJ2-2, with 7 positions matching TRBD1. The sequences come from PBMCs from the stem cell graft donor, collected from the stem cell graft. The CDR3 nucleotides are TGTGCCAGCAGCCAGATCGTGACAGGGAGCACCGGGGAGCTGTTTTTT. The encoded protein is CASSQIVTGSTGELFF.